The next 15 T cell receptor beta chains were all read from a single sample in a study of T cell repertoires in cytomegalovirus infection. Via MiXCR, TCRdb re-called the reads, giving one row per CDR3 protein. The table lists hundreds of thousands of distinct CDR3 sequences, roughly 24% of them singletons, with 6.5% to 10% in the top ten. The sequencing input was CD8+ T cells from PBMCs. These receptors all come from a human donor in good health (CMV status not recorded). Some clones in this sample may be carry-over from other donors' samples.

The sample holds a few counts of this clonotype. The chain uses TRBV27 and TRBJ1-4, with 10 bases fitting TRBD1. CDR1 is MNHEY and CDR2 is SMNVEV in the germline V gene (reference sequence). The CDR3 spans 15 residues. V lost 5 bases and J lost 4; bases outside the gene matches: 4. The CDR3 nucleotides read TGTGCCAGCAGTCCGGGACAGGGGCTTAATGAAAAACTGTTTTTT. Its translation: CASSPGQGLNEKLFF.

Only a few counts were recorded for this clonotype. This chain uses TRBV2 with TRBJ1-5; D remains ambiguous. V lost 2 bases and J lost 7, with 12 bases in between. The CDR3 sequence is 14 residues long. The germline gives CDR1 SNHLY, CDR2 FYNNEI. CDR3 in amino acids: CASSETGLGQPQHF. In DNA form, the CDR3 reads TGTGCCAGCAGTGAAACGGGTCTCGGACAGCCCCAGCATTTT.

CDR3 residues: CASSLPWTEEETQYF. The CDR3 DNA sequence: TGTGCCAGCAGCTTACCCTGGACAGAAGAAGAGACCCAGTACTTC. This chain connects TRBV5-4 to TRBJ2-5; possibly TRBD1 for D (6 bases). The CDR3 totals 15 residues. Germline CDR1 and CDR2: SGHNT and YYREEE (reference sequence). V was shortened by 2 bases and J by 3 bases, with 14 bases between the two germline ends.

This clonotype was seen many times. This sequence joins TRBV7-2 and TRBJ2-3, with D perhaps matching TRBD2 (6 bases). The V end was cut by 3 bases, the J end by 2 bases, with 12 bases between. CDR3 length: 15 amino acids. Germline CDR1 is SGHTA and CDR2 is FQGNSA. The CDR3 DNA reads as TGTGCCAGCAGCTTGAGGGACTTCCCCACAGATACGCAGTATTTT. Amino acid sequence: CASSLRDFPTDTQYF.

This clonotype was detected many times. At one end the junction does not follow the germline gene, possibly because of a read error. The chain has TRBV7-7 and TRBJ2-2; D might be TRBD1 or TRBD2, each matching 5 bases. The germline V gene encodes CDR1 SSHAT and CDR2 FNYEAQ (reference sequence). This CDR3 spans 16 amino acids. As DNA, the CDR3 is TGTGCTAGCAGCCACGGGACCGTCGCTTGGACCGGGGAGCTGTTTTTT. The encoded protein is CASSHGTVAWTGELFF.

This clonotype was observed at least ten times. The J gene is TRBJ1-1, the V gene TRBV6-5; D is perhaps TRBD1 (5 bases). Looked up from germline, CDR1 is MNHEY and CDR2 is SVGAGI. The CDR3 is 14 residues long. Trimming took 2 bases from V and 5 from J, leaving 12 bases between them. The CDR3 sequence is CASSYGQGLTEAFF. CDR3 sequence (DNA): TGTGCCAGCAGTTACGGGCAGGGTTTGACTGAAGCTTTCTTT.

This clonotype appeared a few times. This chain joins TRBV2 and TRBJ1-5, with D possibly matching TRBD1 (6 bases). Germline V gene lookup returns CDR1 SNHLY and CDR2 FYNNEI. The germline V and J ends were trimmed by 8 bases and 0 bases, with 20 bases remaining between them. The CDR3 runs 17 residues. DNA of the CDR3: TGTGCCAGCGTTGGACAGCTAACTAGTTATAGCAATCAGCCCCAGCATTTT. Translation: CASVGQLTSYSNQPQHF.

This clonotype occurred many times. The CDR3 reads CASSQDSGGWAEETQYF. The DNA of the CDR3 is TGCGCCAGCAGCCAAGATTCCGGTGGGTGGGCGGAAGAGACCCAGTACTTC. This rearrangement joins TRBV4-1 to TRBJ2-5; unclear D gene. The germline V gene has CDR1 MGHRA and CDR2 YSYEKL. V was pared by 0 bases and J by 3 bases, with 17 bases between. This CDR3 has 17 amino acids.

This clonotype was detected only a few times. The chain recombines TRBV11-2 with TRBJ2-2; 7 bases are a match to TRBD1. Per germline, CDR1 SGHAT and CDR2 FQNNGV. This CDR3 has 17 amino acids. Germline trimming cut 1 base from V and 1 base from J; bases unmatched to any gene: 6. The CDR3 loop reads CASSLVVGQQNTGELFF. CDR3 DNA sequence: TGTGCCAGCAGCTTAGTTGTGGGACAGCAGAACACCGGGGAGCTGTTTTTT. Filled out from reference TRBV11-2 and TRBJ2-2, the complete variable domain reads EAGVAQSPRYKIIEKRQSVAFWCNPISGHATLYWYQQILGQGPKLLIQFQNNGVVDDSQLPKDRFSAERLKGVDSTLKIQPAKLEDSAVYLCASSLVVGQQNTGELFFGEGSRLTVL.

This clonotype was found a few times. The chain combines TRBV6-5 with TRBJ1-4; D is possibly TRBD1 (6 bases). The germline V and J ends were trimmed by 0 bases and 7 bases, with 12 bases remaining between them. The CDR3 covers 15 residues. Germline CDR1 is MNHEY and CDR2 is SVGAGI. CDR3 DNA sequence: TGTGCCAGCAGTTACTCGAAGGGGGGCCGTGAAAAACTGTTTTTT. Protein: CASSYSKGGREKLFF.

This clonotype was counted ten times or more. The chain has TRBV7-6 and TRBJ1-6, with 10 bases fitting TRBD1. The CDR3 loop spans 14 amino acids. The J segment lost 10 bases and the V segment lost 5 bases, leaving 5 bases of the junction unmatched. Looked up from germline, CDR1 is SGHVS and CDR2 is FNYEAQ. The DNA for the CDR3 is TGTGCCAGCAGCCGGACAGGGGGTGGATCACCCCTCCACTTT. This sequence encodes CASSRTGGGSPLHF.

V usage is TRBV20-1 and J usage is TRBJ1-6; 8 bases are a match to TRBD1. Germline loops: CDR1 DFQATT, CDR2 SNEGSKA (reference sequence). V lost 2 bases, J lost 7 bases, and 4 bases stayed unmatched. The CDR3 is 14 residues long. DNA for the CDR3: TGCAGTGCTAGATCCGGGGACAGGAATTCACCCCTCCACTTT. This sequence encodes CSARSGDRNSPLHF.

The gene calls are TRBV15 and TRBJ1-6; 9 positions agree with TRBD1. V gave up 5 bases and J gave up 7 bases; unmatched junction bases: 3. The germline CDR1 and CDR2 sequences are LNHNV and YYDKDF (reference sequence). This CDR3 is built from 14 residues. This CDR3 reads CATSADRGNSPLHF. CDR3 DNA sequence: TGTGCCACCAGCGCGGACAGGGGCAATTCACCCCTCCACTTT.

CDR3 in DNA: TGTGCCAGCAGTTACTCGCCTAGCGGGGGTGCATCTGCTAGCACAGATACGCAGTATTTT. The encoded protein is CASSYSPSGGASASTDTQYF. The J gene is TRBJ2-3, the V gene TRBV6-2 or TRBV6-3, with 10 bases that match TRBD2. Trimming at V came to 0 bases and at J to 0 bases, leaving 12 bases not matched to a gene. From germline, CDR1 is MNHEY and CDR2 SVGEGT. CDR3 length: 20 amino acids.

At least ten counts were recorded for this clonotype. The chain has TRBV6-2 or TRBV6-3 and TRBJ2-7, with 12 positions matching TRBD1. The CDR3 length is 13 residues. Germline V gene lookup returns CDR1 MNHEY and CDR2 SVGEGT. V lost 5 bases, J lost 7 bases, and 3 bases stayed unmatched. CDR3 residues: CASSRDRGREQYV. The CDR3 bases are TGTGCCAGCAGTCGGGACAGGGGGCGGGAGCAGTACGTC.